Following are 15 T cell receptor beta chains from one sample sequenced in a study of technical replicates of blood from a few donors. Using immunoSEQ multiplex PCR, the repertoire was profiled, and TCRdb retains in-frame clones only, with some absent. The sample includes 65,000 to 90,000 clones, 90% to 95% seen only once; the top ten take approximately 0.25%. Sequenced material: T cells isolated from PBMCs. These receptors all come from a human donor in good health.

In DNA, the CDR3 is TGTGCCAGCAGCTTTTTCCTCGGACAGGGGGATGAAAAACTGTTTTTT. Residues: CASSFFLGQGDEKLFF. This chain links TRBV7-9 with TRBJ1-4; 10 bases fit TRBD1. The ends lost 3 bases at V and 6 bases at J; junction bases unmatched: 7. The CDR3 consists of 16 residues. CDR1 and CDR2 (germline): SEHNR, FQNEAQ (reference sequence).

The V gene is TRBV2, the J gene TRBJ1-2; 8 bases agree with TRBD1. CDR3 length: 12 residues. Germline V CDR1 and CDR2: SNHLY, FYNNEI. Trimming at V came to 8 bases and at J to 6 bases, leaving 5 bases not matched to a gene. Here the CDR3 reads CASEGQEDGYTF. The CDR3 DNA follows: TGTGCCAGCGAGGGACAGGAAGATGGCTACACCTTC.

Here the CDR3 DNA reads TGTGCCAGCAGTTTACGTAACCCAGGGGGGCTCTGGCAGCCCCAGCATTTT. Translating gives CASSLRNPGGLWQPQHF. The chain is built from TRBV27 and TRBJ1-5, with 7 bases lining up with TRBD1. CDR1 and CDR2 (germline): MNHEY, SMNVEV (reference sequence). This CDR3 has 17 amino acids. V shed 2 bases, J shed 7 bases, and the junction held 14 bases outside the gene matches.

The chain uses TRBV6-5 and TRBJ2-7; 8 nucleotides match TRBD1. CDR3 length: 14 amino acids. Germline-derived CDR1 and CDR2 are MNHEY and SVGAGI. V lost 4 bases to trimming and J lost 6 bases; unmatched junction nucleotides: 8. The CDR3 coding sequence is TGTGCCAGCAGTTCTTGGACAGGGAGGCTCGAGCAGTACTTC. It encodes CASSSWTGRLEQYF.

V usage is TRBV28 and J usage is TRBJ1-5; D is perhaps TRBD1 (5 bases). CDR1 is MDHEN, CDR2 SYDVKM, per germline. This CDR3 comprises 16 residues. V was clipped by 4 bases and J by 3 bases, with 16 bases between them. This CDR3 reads CASSSIRGKINQPQHF. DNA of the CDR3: TGTGCCAGCAGTTCCATTAGGGGAAAGATCAATCAGCCCCAGCATTTT.

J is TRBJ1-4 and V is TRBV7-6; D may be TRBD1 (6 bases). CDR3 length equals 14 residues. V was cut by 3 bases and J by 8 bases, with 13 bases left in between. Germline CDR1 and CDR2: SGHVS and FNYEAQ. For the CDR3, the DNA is TGTGCCAGCAGCTTTAGTCTCGGGACAGAAAAACTGTTTTTT. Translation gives CASSFSLGTEKLFF.

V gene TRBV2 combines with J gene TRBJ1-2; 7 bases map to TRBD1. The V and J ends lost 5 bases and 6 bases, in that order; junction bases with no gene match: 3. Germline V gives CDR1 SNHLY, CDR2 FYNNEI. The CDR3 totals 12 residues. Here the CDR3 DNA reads TGTGCCAGCAGTTATACAGGGGATGGCTACACCTTC. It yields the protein CASSYTGDGYTF.

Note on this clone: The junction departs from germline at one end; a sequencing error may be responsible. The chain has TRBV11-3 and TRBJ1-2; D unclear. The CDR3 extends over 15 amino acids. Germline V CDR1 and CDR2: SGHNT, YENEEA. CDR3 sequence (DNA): TGTGCCAGCAGCCCCCGGGGATCTCCGCACTACGGCTACACCTTC. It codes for CASSPRGSPHYGYTF. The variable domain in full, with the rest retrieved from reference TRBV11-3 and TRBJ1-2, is EAGVVQSPRYKIIEKKQPVAFWCNPISGHNTLYWYLQNLGQGPELLIRYENEEAVDDSQLPKDRFSAERLKGVDSTLKIQPAELGDSAVYLCASSPRGSPHYGYTFGSGTRLTVV.

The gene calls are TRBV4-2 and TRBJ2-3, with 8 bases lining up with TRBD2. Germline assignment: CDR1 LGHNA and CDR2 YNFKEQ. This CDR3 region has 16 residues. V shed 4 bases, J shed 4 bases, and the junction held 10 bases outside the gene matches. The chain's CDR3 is CASSRRGLEEPDTQYF. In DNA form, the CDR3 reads TGTGCCAGCAGCCGACGGGGACTAGAGGAGCCAGATACGCAGTATTTT.

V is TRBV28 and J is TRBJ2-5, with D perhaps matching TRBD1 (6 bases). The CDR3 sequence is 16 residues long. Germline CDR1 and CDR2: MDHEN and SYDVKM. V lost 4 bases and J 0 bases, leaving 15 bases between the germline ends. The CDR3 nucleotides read TGTGCCAGCAGTTCCACCCTAGGACAGAACCAAGAGACCCAGTACTTC. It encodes CASSSTLGQNQETQYF.

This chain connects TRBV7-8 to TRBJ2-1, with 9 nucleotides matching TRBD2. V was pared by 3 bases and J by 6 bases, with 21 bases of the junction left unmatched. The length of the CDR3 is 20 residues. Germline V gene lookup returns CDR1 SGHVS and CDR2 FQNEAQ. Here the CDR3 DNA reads TGTGCCAGCAGCTTCCAGGGGGTGGTGAATAGCGGGAGCGCCCTCAATGAGCAGTTCTTC. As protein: CASSFQGVVNSGSALNEQFF.

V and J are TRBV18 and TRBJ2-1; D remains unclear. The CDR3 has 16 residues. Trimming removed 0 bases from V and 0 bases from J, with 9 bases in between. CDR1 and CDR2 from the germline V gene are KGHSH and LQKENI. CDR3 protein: CASSPPQKSSYNEQFF. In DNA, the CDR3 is TGTGCCAGCTCACCACCTCAGAAAAGCTCCTACAATGAGCAGTTCTTC.

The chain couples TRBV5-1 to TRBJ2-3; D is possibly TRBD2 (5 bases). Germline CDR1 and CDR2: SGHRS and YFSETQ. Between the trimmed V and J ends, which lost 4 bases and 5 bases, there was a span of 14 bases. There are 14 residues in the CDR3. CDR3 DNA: TGCGCCAGCAGCCCCCCGGCAGGAGGAGATACGCAGTATTTT. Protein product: CASSPPAGGDTQYF.

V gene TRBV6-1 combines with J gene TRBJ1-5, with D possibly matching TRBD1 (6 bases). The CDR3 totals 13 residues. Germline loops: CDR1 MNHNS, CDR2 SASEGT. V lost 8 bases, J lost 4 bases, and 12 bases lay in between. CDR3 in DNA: TGTGCCAGCTCGGACAGAAGTAATCAGCCCCAGCATTTT. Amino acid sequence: CASSDRSNQPQHF.

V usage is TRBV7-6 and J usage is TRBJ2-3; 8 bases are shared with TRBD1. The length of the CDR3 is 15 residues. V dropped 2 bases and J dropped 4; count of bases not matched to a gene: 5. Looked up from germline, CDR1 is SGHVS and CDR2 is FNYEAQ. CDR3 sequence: CASSLRTGRPDTQYF. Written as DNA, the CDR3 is TGTGCCAGCAGCTTAAGGACAGGGCGGCCAGATACGCAGTATTTT.